These 22 T cell receptor beta chains were sequenced from one sample in a study of beta chain features in type 1 diabetes. Expressed TCRB transcripts were sequenced, since all the RNA that had been isolated was reverse transcribed. Data came from immunoSEQ multiplex PCR; TCRdb stores just in-frame clones and leaves some out. In the table there are almost 350,000 clones, 8% of which are singletons. Sequencing was performed on central memory CD4+ T cells from blood. Receptor source: a woman aged 18-29 years in good health.

The chain joins TRBV7-2 to TRBJ2-4, with TRBD2 matching over 12 bases. Germline trimming cut 5 bases from V and 7 bases from J; bases unmatched to any gene: 9. The CDR3 length is 16 residues. The germline V gene has CDR1 SGHTA and CDR2 FQGNSA. The CDR3 loop is CASSRDRTSGNNIQYF. The CDR3 DNA reads TGTGCCAGCAGCCGGGACAGGACTAGCGGGAACAACATTCAGTACTTC.

The genes are TRBV4-2 and TRBJ2-1, with TRBD2 matching 11 bases. Trimming cost V 5 bases and J 5 bases; bases outside gene matches: 11. CDR1 and CDR2 from the germline V gene are LGHNA and YNFKEQ. The CDR3 totals 17 residues. CDR3 bases: TGTGCCAGCAGCTACGGACTAGCGGGCATGAGTCACAATGAGCAGTTCTTC. Residues: CASSYGLAGMSHNEQFF.

This clone was seen more than once but under ten times. The chain carries TRBV7-2 and TRBJ2-3; 8 bases are a match to TRBD2. Germline V gene sequence: CDR1 SGHTA, CDR2 FQGNSA. The CDR3 is made up of 15 amino acids. Losses at the gene ends were 5 bases for V and 0 bases for J; bases not matched to a gene: 4. The CDR3 sequence: CASSQASGSTDTQYF. In DNA form, the CDR3 reads TGTGCCAGCAGCCAAGCTAGCGGGAGCACAGATACGCAGTATTTT.

This clone was seen more than once but under ten times. The V and J genes are TRBV7-9 and TRBJ1-2, with 7 bases matching TRBD1. After removal of 1 base from V and 8 bases from J, the junction contained 7 bases not matched to a gene. This CDR3 region has 14 residues. In germline, CDR1 is SEHNR, CDR2 FQNEAQ (reference sequence). The DNA for the CDR3 is TGTGCCAGCAGCTTAGACGGACAGGCTCTCGGCTACACCTTC. It encodes CASSLDGQALGYTF.

The chain uses TRBV6-5 and TRBJ2-2; D gene unclear. CDR3 length: 14 amino acids. CDR1 and CDR2 from the germline V gene are MNHEY and SVGAGI. V was cut by 5 bases and J by 6 bases, with 13 bases left in between. CDR3 sequence reads: CASSRANWAGELFF. CDR3 nucleotides: TGTGCCAGCAGTCGCGCCAACTGGGCCGGGGAGCTGTTTTTT.

The chain has TRBV7-2 and TRBJ2-5; TRBD1 aligns across 9 bases. Germline CDR1 and CDR2: SGHTA and FQGNSA. The CDR3 runs 13 residues. V was pared by 4 bases and J by 5 bases, with 2 bases of the junction left unmatched. The CDR3 nucleotides are TGTGCCAGCAGCTCACAGGGGGCGGAGACCCAGTACTTC. It translates to CASSSQGAETQYF.

Ten or more counts support this clone. This chain links TRBV4-1 with TRBJ2-3; D is unresolved. The CDR3 has 17 residues. Germline lookup yields CDR1 MGHRA and CDR2 YSYEKL. The germline V and J ends were trimmed by 0 bases and 2 bases, with 15 bases remaining between them. Written as DNA, the CDR3 is TGCGCCAGCAGCCAAGATATTTGGGTGCGGATCACAGATACGCAGTATTTT. This gives the protein CASSQDIWVRITDTQYF.

This chain links TRBV7-2 with TRBJ2-5; D is uncertain. V was shortened by 1 base and J by 5 bases, with 8 bases between the two germline ends. CDR1 is SGHTA, CDR2 FQGNSA, per germline. The CDR3 length is 13 residues. The CDR3 region is CASSLVLVETQYF. The CDR3 bases are TGTGCCAGCAGCTTAGTTTTGGTGGAGACCCAGTACTTC.

This clone was seen a few times. The V and J genes are TRBV5-4 and TRBJ1-4; maybe TRBD1 (5 bases). Per the germline V gene, CDR1 is SGHNT and CDR2 is YYREEE (reference sequence). Trimming took off 4 bases at V and 0 bases at J, with 13 bases between the two ends. CDR3 size: 16 residues. CDR3 in DNA: TGTGCCAGCAGCCCCAGCGACAGAGCAACTAATGAAAAACTGTTTTTT. Translated: CASSPSDRATNEKLFF.

This clone was observed at least ten times. The V gene is TRBV2, the J gene TRBJ2-3; a weak D match, TRBD1 (6 bases). CDR1 SNHLY and CDR2 FYNNEI come from the germline V gene. With 3 bases removed from V and 5 bases from J, the gap between germline ends came to 15 bases. The CDR3 runs 15 residues. The CDR3 is CASSDFQGRGDTQYF. In DNA, the CDR3 is TGTGCCAGCAGTGACTTCCAGGGGCGCGGAGATACGCAGTATTTT.

This clone came up a few times. The chain employs TRBV28 and TRBJ2-7; D is unclear. V lost 2 bases, J lost 2 bases, and 7 bases lay in between. This CDR3 has 13 residues. Looked up from germline, CDR1 is MDHEN and CDR2 is SYDVKM. CDR3 DNA: TGTGCCAGCAGTTTACTGGATCCCTACGAGCAGTACTTC. It encodes CASSLLDPYEQYF.

This clone was detected a few times. The chain recombines TRBV6-6 with TRBJ2-7; D uncertain. The ends were cut back, 5 bases at V and 1 base at J, with 3 bases in the middle. The V gene's germline CDR1 is MNHNY and CDR2 SVGAGI (reference sequence). CDR3 length: 11 residues. The CDR3 nucleotides are TGTGCCAGCAGTCCTTCCTACGAGCAGTACTTC. Translated: CASSPSYEQYF.

The rearrangement uses TRBV7-2 and TRBJ2-5; D remains unclear. From germline, CDR1 is SGHTA and CDR2 FQGNSA. Trimming cost V 3 bases and J 4 bases, with 12 bases left between them. The CDR3 runs to 14 residues. CDR3 sequence reads: CASSLALRAETQYF. DNA of the CDR3: TGTGCCAGCAGCTTGGCCCTTCGGGCAGAGACCCAGTACTTC.

The chain couples TRBV4-1 to TRBJ2-7; D not certain. The CDR3 runs 14 residues. V lost 2 bases to trimming and J lost 7 bases, with 15 bases between them. Germline assignment: CDR1 MGHRA and CDR2 YSYEKL. This chain's CDR3 is CASSQSGSSMEQYF. In nucleotides, the CDR3 is TGCGCCAGCAGCCAATCGGGTAGCTCCATGGAGCAGTACTTC.

The chain uses TRBV9 and TRBJ2-4; 9 bases are shared with TRBD2. The germline V gene has CDR1 SGDLS and CDR2 YYNGEE. The CDR3 consists of 15 residues. V was clipped by 4 bases and J by 8 bases; unmatched bases: 10. This CDR3 is CASSQEAGGVDIQYF. CDR3 DNA: TGTGCCAGCAGCCAAGAAGCGGGAGGCGTGGACATTCAGTACTTC.

The chain carries TRBV5-1 and TRBJ2-5; maybe TRBD1 (5 bases). CDR1 is SGHRS, CDR2 YFSETQ, per germline. Between the trimmed V and J ends, which lost 0 bases and 4 bases, there was a span of 16 bases. The CDR3 contains 16 residues. This chain's CDR3 is CASSLGAGSSVETQYF. The CDR3 coding sequence is TGCGCCAGCAGCTTGGGGGCAGGGTCATCGGTAGAGACCCAGTACTTC.

This clone appeared a few times. V is TRBV5-6 and J is TRBJ2-2, with D uncertain. The CDR3 is 14 residues long. Trimming took off 4 bases at V and 2 bases at J, with 9 bases between the two ends. Per germline, CDR1 SGHDT and CDR2 YYEEEE. CDR3 sequence reads: CASSAPINTGELFF. The CDR3 nucleotides read TGTGCCAGCAGCGCGCCCATTAACACCGGGGAGCTGTTTTTT.

The chain carries TRBV4-2 and TRBJ2-7; 12 bases are shared with TRBD2. The CDR3 has 16 amino acids. Germline CDR1 LGHNA, CDR2 YNFKEQ. The J segment lost 5 bases and the V segment lost 4 bases, leaving 9 bases of the junction unmatched. The CDR3, as DNA: TGTGCCAGCAGCCCGACCGGACTAGCGGGACAGAACGAGCAGTACTTC. The encoded protein is CASSPTGLAGQNEQYF.

This clone was seen only a few times. The V and J genes are TRBV13 and TRBJ1-2; D is possibly TRBD1 (5 bases). The CDR3 contains 13 residues. Per germline, CDR1 PRHDT and CDR2 FYEKMQ (reference sequence). Between the trimmed V and J ends, which lost 1 base and 4 bases, there was a span of 7 bases. The CDR3 is CASSLAGGYGYTF. The CDR3 bases are TGTGCCAGCAGCTTAGCGGGGGGCTATGGCTACACCTTC.

This clone came up many times. The chain is built from TRBV2 and TRBJ2-2, with unresolved D. Germline loops: CDR1 SNHLY, CDR2 FYNNEI. Trimming stripped 7 bases from V and 1 base from J, with 4 bases between. This CDR3 is 12 amino acids long. In DNA form, the CDR3 reads TGTGCCAGCAATCAGAACACCGGGGAGCTGTTTTTT. This codes for CASNQNTGELFF.

Details on this clone: A junction boundary mismatches the germline segment, possibly from a read error. This sequence joins TRBV7-7 and TRBJ2-3, with D uncertain. Germline values: CDR1 SSHAT, CDR2 FNYEAQ (reference sequence). This CDR3 is 14 amino acids long. The chain's CDR3 is CASSLIPFEATQYF. The DNA of the CDR3 is TGTGCTAGCAGCTTAATCCCGTTTGAAGCTACGCAGTATTTT. The full variable domain, its missing parts supplied by reference TRBV7-7 and TRBJ2-3, is GAGVSQSPRYKVTKRGQDVTLRCDPISSHATLYWYQQALGQGPEFLTYFNYEAQPDKSGLPSDRFSAERPEGSISTLTIQRTEQRDSAMYRCASSLIPFEATQYFGPGTRLTVL.

As concerns this clone: The same CDR3 can be traced to other DNA sequences in this sample. The chain is built from TRBV28 and TRBJ2-5; no definite D call. The germline CDR1 and CDR2 sequences are MDHEN and SYDVKM. With 3 bases removed from V and 5 bases from J, the gap between germline ends came to 4 bases. The CDR3 has 11 amino acids. This CDR3 reads CASSLRETQYF. CDR3 nucleotide sequence: TGTGCCAGCAGTTTGAGGGAGACCCAGTACTTC. The entire variable domain, with the rest obtained from reference TRBV28 and TRBJ2-5, is as follows: DVKVTQSSRYLVKRTGEKVFLECVQDMDHENMFWYRQDPGLGLRLIYFSYDVKMKEKGDIPEGYSVSREKKERFSLILESASTNQTSMYLCASSLRETQYFGPGTRLLVL.